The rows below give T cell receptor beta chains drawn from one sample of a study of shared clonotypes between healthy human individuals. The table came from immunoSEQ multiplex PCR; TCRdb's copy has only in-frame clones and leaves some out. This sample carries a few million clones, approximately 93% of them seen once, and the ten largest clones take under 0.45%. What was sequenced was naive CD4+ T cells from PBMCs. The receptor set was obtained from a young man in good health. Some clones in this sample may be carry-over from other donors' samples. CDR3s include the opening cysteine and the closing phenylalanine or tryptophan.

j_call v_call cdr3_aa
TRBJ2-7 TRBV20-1 CSLLVPYEQYF
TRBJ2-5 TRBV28 CASRPGTGGRETQYF
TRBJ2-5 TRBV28 CASCALETQYF
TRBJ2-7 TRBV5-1 CASSLDGTSGRNEQYF
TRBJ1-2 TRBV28 CASSSTGLQGYTF
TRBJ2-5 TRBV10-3 CAISEGTVETQYF
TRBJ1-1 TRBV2 CASSVRADPRGQIAFF
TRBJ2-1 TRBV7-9 CASSLVGDPQFF
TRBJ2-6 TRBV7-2 CASSLRGDQVSF
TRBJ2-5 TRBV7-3 CASSLAGGGETQYF
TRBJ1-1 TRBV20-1 CSGGEAFF
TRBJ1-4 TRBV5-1 CASSLGQILKEKLFF
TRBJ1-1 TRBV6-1 CASSEAQMNTEAFF
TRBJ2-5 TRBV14 CASSRSREETQYF
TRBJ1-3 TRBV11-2 CASTPREAQSGNTIYF
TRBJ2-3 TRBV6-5 CASGQMGTDTQYF
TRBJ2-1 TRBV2 CASSGWDSEQFF
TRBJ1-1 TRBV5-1 CASSYTGDTEAFF
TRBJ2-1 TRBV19 CASTPGGTDEQFF
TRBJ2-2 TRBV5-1 CASRGLAAPNTGELFF
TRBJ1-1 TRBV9 CASSLEAGGNTEAFF
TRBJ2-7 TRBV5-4 CASSAGSPGLSYEQYF
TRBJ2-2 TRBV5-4 CASSSRGQGQNTGELFF
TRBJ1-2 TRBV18 CASSPGAGGERYTF
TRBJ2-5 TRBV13 CASSPPSTETQYF
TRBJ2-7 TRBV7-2 CASSLGLAGNPHEQYF
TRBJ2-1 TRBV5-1 CASSLGRTRGDEQFF
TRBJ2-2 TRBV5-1 CASSWLAGDATGELFF
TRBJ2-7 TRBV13 CASSPQGTGSSYEQYF
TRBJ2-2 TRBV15 CATSRAFFYLAKGTGELFF
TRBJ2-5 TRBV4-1 CASSQDRGLMKTQYF
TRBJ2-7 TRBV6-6 CASRPTTGDIYEQYF
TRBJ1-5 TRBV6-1 CASSEASNSNQPQHF
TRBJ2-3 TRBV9 CASSAPRDARPYSTDTQYF
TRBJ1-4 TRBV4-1 CASSPGHWEKLFF
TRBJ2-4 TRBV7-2 CASSLYPTGAKNIQYF
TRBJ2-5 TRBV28 CASRPQGSGETQYF
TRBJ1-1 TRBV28 CASSFRGRTEAFF
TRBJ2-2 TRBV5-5 CASREGQPNTGELFF
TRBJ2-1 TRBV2 CASLQDTHNEQFF
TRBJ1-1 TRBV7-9 CASSSPWGSDTEAFF
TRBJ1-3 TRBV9 CASSKGDSGNTIYF
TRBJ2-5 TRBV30 CAWGQGAGEQYF
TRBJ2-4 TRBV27 CASRLYRRRAKNIQYF
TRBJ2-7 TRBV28 CASSYYLGPSLYEQYF
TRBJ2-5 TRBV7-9 CASTNPYREAGETQYF
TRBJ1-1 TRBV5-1 CASSQPGARDTEAFF
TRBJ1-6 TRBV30 CAWNSGNDSPLHF
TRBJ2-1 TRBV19 CASHSGGQYNEQFF
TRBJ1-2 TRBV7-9 CASSLDGQSVRGYTF
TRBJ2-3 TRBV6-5 CASSYSGRWSDTQYF
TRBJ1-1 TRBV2 CASSDDGGTEAFF
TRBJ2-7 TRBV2 CASREEYYEQYF